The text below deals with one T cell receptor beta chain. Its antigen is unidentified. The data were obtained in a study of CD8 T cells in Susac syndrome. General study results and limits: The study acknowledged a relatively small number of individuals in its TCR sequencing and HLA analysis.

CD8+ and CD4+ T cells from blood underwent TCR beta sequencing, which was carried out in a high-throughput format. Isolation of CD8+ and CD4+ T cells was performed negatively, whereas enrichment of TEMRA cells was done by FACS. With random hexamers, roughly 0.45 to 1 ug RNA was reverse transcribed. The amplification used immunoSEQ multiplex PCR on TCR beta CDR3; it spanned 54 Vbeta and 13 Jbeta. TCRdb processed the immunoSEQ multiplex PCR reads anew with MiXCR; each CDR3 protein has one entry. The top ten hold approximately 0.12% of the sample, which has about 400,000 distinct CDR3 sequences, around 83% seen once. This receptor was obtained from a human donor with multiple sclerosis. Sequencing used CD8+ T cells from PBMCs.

The CDR3 DNA sequence: TGTGCCAGCAGGGCGGAAGTAGGTTCGAACACTGAAGCTTTCTTT. Amino acids: CASRAEVGSNTEAFF. This chain links TRBV6-6 with TRBJ1-1; no firm D call. CDR1 is MNHNY, CDR2 SVGAGI, per germline (reference sequence). Trimming removed 6 bases from V and 1 base from J, with 15 bases in between. This CDR3 is built from 15 residues.